This TCR beta chain was sequenced during a study of cytomegalovirus exposure and HLA in healthy donors (TCRdb year 2017). Looking at the study overall: In an earlier analysis of several hundred of the donors, around 290 Gb of sequence data and 117 million unique TCR beta sequences from about 190 million T cells were reported. The number of typed donors differed by locus: roughly 629-630 for A, B, C, DRB1 and DQB1; 500 to 550 for DQA1; some 610 for DPA1; and around 450 for DPB1. A later genetic analysis took genome-wide SNP genotypes for about 55% of the 666 donors and used that subset as a discovery cohort. HLA typing covered class I and class II loci at four-digit resolution. Rather than using new phenotypic data, the later analysis identified candidate immune exposures from TCR beta sequences and from how often those sequences occurred across donors. Roughly 300 gigabases of sequencing data and 75 million to 85 million unique TCR sequences made up an early release that covered 640 HLA-typed donors. The study combined high-throughput TCR immunosequencing, statistical association of individual TCRs with disease status, and machine learning to predict cytomegalovirus infection status. Among a few hundred genotyped donors of the cohort, an average of about 240,000 unique TCR beta nucleotide sequences were sequenced per donor, roughly a sixth of them non-productive. The study was designed to test whether signatures of past pathogen exposure could be identified by cataloging public T cell receptors. In addition to the first cohort of several hundred subjects, a separate validation cohort of 100 to 150 different subjects was used. Using immunosequencing, the study profiled T cell repertoires from some 670 subjects and related those repertoires to cytomegalovirus serostatus. Donor age, sex, ethnicity and CMV serostatus were compiled alongside the repertoire data. In a later analysis, previously published TCR beta repertoires from 550 to 750 donors were re-analyzed and high-resolution HLA genotyping was added so that TCR occurrence patterns could be studied. Of the roughly 400 genotyped donors, 65% to 90% fell in the genetic ancestry cluster associated with self-reported Caucasian donors. In an earlier analysis of 587 of the donors, high-throughput TCR beta sequencing was used to judge whether each TCR beta V gene segment behaved as functional or pseudogenic. Roughly 5 DR-DQ haplotypes were handled as single units for association and clustering because linkage in the cohort was strong. Every discovery cohort repertoire had been produced on one sequencing platform. Overall study results and their limits: Several of the top co-occurrence clusters appeared to be linked to parvovirus B19, influenza, CMV and Epstein-Barr virus, according to a later analysis. HLA typing was unavailable for some donors at each locus, so association tests used only the typed subset. Most CMV-associated TCR beta chains appeared to be HLA-restricted in a later analysis, and the HLA associations seemed to be driven largely by CMV exposure. In vitro tests confirmed that a few of the cytomegalovirus-associated TCR beta chains recognize cytomegalovirus antigens. It was suggested by the authors that the approach could potentially be generalized to other disease states and immunological phenotypes. A later analysis associated 15,000 to 20,000 TCR beta sequences with specific HLA alleles at a false discovery rate of 0.05. Some IMGT-functional V segments, including TRBV6-2 and TRBV6-3, could not be distinguished by the 87-base-pair reads and were therefore excluded. V-gene and J-gene trimming of TCR beta chains was associated with a missense DCLRE1C variant in a later genetic analysis, and the association was replicated in an independent cohort. In an earlier analysis of around 600 of the donors, most TCR beta V segments were observed in productive rearrangements about 87% or about 30% of the time, broadly matching IMGT annotations. In the study, around 150 TCR beta chains were listed as associated with cytomegalovirus. Cytomegalovirus status was reported to be diagnosed by the classifier with high specificity and sensitivity in both the original and validation cohorts. In this cohort, only TCR beta chains were sequenced, and detectable features were limited by the absence of alpha or paired-chain data. Linkage disequilibrium might explain the correlated functional status among segregating V segments, but an unknown experimental factor could not be ruled out. A cluster of highly shared sequence variants was judged likely to represent a technical artifact of the sequencing pipeline. In a later analysis, HLA-associated TCR beta chains were found to be more clonally expanded and to have lower generation probabilities than equally common non-associated chains. For the cohort, immune exposure information was limited to CMV serostatus. Assigning TCR associations to individual alleles was difficult when HLA alleles, especially DR and DQ, strongly co-occurred. A later analysis found that TCR association rates varied across HLA loci, with DRB1 alleles showing the most associated TCRs and HLA-C alleles the fewest. The presence/absence analyses assumed that sequencing depth was roughly uniform across donors, and that assumption may not be true. Most TCR sequences were observed very rarely across donors, whereas some public TCRs were present in many individuals. A later genetic analysis reported fewer N-insertions in productive TCRs among donors in an Asian-associated ancestry cluster than the approximately 700-donor mean. Because counts were too low, roughly 17 rarely observed V segments, including chromosome 9 orphons, were left out of the earlier analysis of a few hundred of the donors. A further reported finding was that TCR beta sequences accurately predicted the HLA-A and HLA-B alleles for most subjects in the first cohort.

The cohort comprised 670 or so healthy bone marrow donors. Cohort members were all nominally healthy when sampled, although unrecorded immune exposures were likely present. The donor was CMV seropositive and belonged to the group of 250 to 300 seropositive cohort members. A peripheral blood sample was collected from each donor, and TCR beta sequencing was performed on peripheral blood mononuclear cells. Genomic DNA extraction from the blood cell samples was performed with the Qiagen DNeasy Blood Extraction Kit. Receptors were amplified or captured by the immunoSEQ multiplex PCR assay. For the multiplex PCR, a mixture combining 60 forward primers for TCR Vbeta segments and 13 reverse primers for TCR Jbeta segments was used. A multiplex PCR assay on genomic DNA amplified the CDR3 region of rearranged TCR beta genes. The Illumina HiSeq System was used to sequence the amplified TCR beta libraries as 87-base-pair reads. The published analysis was carried out like this. Across the 500 to 750 repertoires, a later analysis counted 60 million to 90 million unique TCR beta chains, 8.5 million to 12 million of which were shared by at least two donors. Raw reads were error-corrected and collapsed into unique sequences by a nearest-neighbor algorithm in which closely related sequences were merged to remove PCR and sequencing errors. Alignment of CDR3 sequences to IMGT reference sequences was used to assign V, D and J gene segments. For a sequence to be retained, a match of at least six nucleotides was required to both a V gene segment and a J gene segment. Rearrangements were classified as productive when the CDR3 lacked stop codons and remained in frame with V and J, and all other rearrangements were classified as non-productive. CDR3 was defined by IMGT convention, running from the second conserved V-encoded cysteine to the conserved J-encoded phenylalanine. The earlier analysis of about 530 of the donors excluded any sequence lacking an unambiguous match to a single V gene segment. An earlier analysis of 450 to 650 of the donors called V segments functional above 56.7% productive rearrangements and segregating when the between-donor standard deviation exceeded 5%. A statistical classification framework was developed to diagnose cytomegalovirus status using the catalog of TCR beta chain sequences. In a later analysis, V and J genes were assigned by comparing TCR nucleotide sequences against IMGT/GENE-DB human TR gene sequences. The TCRdist pipeline was used in a later analysis to assign CDR3 sequences and most-parsimonious VDJ recombination scenarios. In a later analysis, each TCR beta chain was defined by its CDR3 amino acid sequence together with its V-gene family, and reads without a unique V-gene family were excluded. To address suspected cross-contamination and a sequencing artifact, a later analysis removed 550 to 750 highly shared, low-generation-probability nucleotide sequences. For each public chain, a later analysis derived a clonal expansion index from normalized ranks of inferred template counts within each repertoire. In a later analysis, generation probabilities were computed using a VDJ recombination model fitted to out-of-frame rearrangements, and the results were checked against IGoR. Hypergeometric tests were used in a later analysis to score TCR-TCR, TCR-HLA and TCR-CMV co-occurrence, with a repertoire-size bias correction applied to the TCR pairs. False discovery rates were estimated in a later analysis by permuting HLA or CMV assignments 20 times. In a later analysis, co-occurring TCRs were grouped using DBSCAN, and TCRdist sequence similarity was added for clustering within HLA-allele-positive subsets. Repertoires with fewer than 30,000 or more than 120,000 public chains were left out of co-occurrence clustering, as were about 5 repertoires with anomalous nucleotide sharing. The table was pulled from immuneACCESS by TCRdb, which kept in-frame rearrangements only. Such tables lose some clones; where checked, under half of the loss comes from unresolved V genes, and the rest has no known cause. Clone size and the V and J calls come from that table; the DNA yielded D and trimming. This sample holds 98,000 or so clones; about 80% were observed only once. The ten largest clones add up to roughly 5.4% of the sample.

On this clone itself: Its binding antigen is unknown. Base qualities are not recorded, but no much larger clone differs from it by a single base.

CDR1 SGHVS and CDR2 FQNEAQ are derived from the germline V gene. From its cysteine to its phenylalanine, the CDR3 spans 15 amino acids. The read is trimmed to its CDR3 DNA, 45 bases read in frame from base 1. V is clipped by 0 bases and J by 2 bases, and the sequence between their germline boundaries is 5 bases long. The origin of this receptor is a woman aged 18-29 years in good health and CMV-seropositive. The chain couples TRBV7-8 to TRBJ2-6; there is no confident call for the D gene. The sample was PBMCs. The nucleotide sequence reads as follows: TGTGCCAGCAGCTTAGCGCTAACTGGGGCCAACGTCCTGACTTTC. It translates to CASSLALTGANVLTF.